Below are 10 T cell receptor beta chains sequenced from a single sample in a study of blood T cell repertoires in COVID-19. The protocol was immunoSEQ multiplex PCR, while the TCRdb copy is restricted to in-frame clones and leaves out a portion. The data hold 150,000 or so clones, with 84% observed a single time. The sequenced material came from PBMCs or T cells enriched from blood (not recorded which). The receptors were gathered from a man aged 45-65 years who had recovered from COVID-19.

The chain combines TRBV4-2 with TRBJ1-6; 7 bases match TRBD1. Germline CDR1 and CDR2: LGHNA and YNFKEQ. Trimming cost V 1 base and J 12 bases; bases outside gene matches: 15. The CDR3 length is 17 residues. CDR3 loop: CASSQGGIGDSSKPLHF. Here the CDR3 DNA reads TGTGCCAGCAGCCAAGGGGGCATTGGGGACAGCTCAAAACCCCTCCACTTT.

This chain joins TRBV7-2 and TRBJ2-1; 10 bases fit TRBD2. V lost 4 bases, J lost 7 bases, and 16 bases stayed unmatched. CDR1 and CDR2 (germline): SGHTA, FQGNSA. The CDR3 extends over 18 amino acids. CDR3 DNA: TGTGCCAGCAGCTCCTGGACTAGCGGATACTCAGTGGGGAATGAGCAGTTCTTC. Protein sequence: CASSSWTSGYSVGNEQFF.

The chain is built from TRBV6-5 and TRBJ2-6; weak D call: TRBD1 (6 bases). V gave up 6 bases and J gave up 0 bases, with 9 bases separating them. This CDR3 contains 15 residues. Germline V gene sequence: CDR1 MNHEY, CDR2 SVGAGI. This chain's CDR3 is CASRVGGSGANVLTF. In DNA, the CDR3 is TGTGCCAGCAGGGTAGGGGGCTCTGGGGCCAACGTCCTGACTTTC.

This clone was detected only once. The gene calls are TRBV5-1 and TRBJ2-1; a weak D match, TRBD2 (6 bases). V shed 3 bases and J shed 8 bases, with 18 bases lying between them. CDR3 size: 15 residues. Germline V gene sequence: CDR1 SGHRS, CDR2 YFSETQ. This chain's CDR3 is CASSYRDSQVDEQFF. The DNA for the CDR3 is TGCGCCAGCAGCTACCGGGACTCGCAGGTAGATGAGCAGTTCTTC. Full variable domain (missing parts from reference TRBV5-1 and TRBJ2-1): KAGVTQTPRYLIKTRGQQVTLSCSPISGHRSVSWYQQTPGQGLQFLFEYFSETQRNKGNFPGRFSGRQFSNSRSEMNVSTLELGDSALYLCASSYRDSQVDEQFFGPGTRLTVL.

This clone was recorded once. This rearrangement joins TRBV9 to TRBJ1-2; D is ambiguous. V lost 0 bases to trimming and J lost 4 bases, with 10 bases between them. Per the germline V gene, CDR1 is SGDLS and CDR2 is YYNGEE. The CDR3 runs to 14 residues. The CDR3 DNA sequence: TGTGCCAGCAGCGTAGTAGACTCTCCCTATGGCTACACCTTC. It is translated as CASSVVDSPYGYTF.

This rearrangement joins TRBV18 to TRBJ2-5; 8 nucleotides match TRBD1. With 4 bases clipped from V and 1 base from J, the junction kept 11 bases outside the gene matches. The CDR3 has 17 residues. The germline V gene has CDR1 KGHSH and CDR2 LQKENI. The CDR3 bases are TGTGCCAGCTCACGGCGAGTTCGACAGGGGATCCAAGAGACCCAGTACTTC. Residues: CASSRRVRQGIQETQYF.

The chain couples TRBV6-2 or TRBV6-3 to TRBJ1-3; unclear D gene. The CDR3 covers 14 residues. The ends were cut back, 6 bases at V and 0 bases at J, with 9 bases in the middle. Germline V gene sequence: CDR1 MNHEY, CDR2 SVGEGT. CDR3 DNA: TGTGCCAGCAGCCAACAGAGCTCTGGAAACACCATATATTTT. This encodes CASSQQSSGNTIYF.

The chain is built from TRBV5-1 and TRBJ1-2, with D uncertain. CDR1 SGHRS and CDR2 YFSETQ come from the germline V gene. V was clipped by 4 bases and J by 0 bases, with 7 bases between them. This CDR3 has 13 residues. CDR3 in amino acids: CASSAATNYGYTF. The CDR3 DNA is TGCGCCAGCAGCGCCGCTACTAACTATGGCTACACCTTC.

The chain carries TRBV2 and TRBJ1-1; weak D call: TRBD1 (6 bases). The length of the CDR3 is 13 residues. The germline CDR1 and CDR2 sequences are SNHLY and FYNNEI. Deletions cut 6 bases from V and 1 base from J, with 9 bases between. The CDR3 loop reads CASSRQENTEAFF. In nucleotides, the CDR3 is TGTGCCAGCAGCAGACAGGAGAACACTGAAGCTTTCTTT.

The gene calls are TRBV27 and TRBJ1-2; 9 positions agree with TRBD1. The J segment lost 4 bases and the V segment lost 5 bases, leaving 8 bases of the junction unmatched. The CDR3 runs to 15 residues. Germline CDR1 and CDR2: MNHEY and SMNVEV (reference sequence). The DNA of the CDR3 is TGTGCCAGCAGTCTAATACAGGGGGCGGTCTATGGCTACACCTTC. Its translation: CASSLIQGAVYGYTF.